This record covers a single TCR beta chain. This sample is part of a study of blood T cell repertoires in COVID-19. Study details: Sites in the United States, Italy and Spain provided acute and convalescent COVID-19 samples. From T cells, B-cell-depleted T cells, or PBMCs came the material, which was cDNA or gDNA.

Repertoires were generated with immunoSEQ multiplex PCR, while TCRdb's copy carries only in-frame clones and drops some. Of some 100,000 clones listed, 88% are singletons. This CDR3 has 16 amino acids. CDR1 is SGHTA, CDR2 FQGNSA, per germline. Unmatched junction bases numbered 7, after V lost 1 base and J lost 1 base. The chain couples TRBV7-2 to TRBJ2-7; TRBD2 agrees at 7 bases. This TCR derives from an elderly woman with active COVID-19. Sequencing input: peripheral blood. CDR3 in amino acids: CASSLVSSGGSYEQYF. CDR3 in DNA: TGTGCCAGCAGCTTAGTTTCTAGCGGAGGGTCCTACGAGCAGTACTTC.